This is a list of T cell receptor beta chains from one sample in a study of control samples from healthy donors and cancer patients. Measured with immunoSEQ multiplex PCR; TCRdb has only the in-frame clones, and not every one. Here the sample spans about 110,000 clones, 83% being singletons. What was sequenced was blood. The receptors here all came from a woman aged 45 to 65 in good health. The CDR3 runs from the conserved cysteine through the conserved F or W. The D gene is left open where the match is weak. Not all rows give a size; the values are once, few, many and, for expanded clones, a class.

TRBV5-4	TRBJ1-2	-	-	CASSLWPRGYTF	TGTGCCAGCAGCTTGTGGCCCAGGGGCTACACCTTC
TRBV20-1	TRBJ1-4	-	-	CSASPGGGWNEKLFF	TGCAGTGCTAGTCCGGGCGGGGGCTGGAATGAAAAACTGTTTTTT
TRBV4-3	TRBJ1-5	few	-	CASSQEWGNNQPQHF	TGCGCCAGCAGCCAAGAATGGGGGAACAATCAGCCCCAGCATTTT
TRBV2	TRBJ2-1	-	TRBD2	CASSHKASGSASNEQFF	TGTGCCAGCAGTCACAAGGCTAGCGGGAGCGCGAGCAATGAGCAGTTCTTC
TRBV7-2	TRBJ1-6	-	TRBD1	CASSLQGAYDNSPLHF	TGTGCCAGCAGCTTACAGGGGGCATACGATAATTCACCCCTCCACTTT
TRBV7-8	TRBJ1-1	-	-	CASSLNQGENTEAFF	TGTGCCAGCAGCTTAAATCAGGGAGAGAACACTGAAGCTTTCTTT
TRBV7-2	TRBJ2-2	-	TRBD2	CASSPWTRHTGELFF	TGTGCCAGCAGCCCATGGACTAGACACACCGGGGAGCTGTTTTTT
TRBV5-4	TRBJ2-2	-	TRBD1	CASSRDRGNTGELFF	TGTGCCAGCAGCCGGGACAGGGGGAACACCGGGGAGCTGTTTTTT
TRBV5-1	TRBJ1-3	-	TRBD1	CASSLDGQGASGNTIYF	TGCGCCAGCAGCTTGGACGGACAGGGGGCTTCTGGAAACACCATATATTTT
TRBV5-1	TRBJ2-7	-	TRBD1	CASSTDPGQRTYEQYF	TGCGCCAGCAGCACCGACCCGGGACAGCGGACCTACGAGCAGTACTTC
TRBV4-2	TRBJ2-3	-	-	CASSQSQRGTDTQYF	TGTGCCAGCAGCCAATCACAGCGGGGCACAGATACGCAGTATTTT
TRBV2	TRBJ1-5	once	-	CASSGPLNQPQHF	TGTGCCAGCAGCGGCCCCCTTAATCAGCCCCAGCATTTT
TRBV20-1	TRBJ1-2	-	-	CSARAGDGYTF	TGCAGTGCTAGAGCCGGGGATGGCTACACCTTC
TRBV5-1	TRBJ1-1	-	-	CASSLGWGLMNTEAFF	TGCGCCAGCAGCTTGGGCTGGGGTCTAATGAACACTGAAGCTTTCTTT
TRBV5-1	TRBJ1-1	-	-	CASSFEGGEAFF	TGCGCCAGCAGCTTCGAGGGTGGTGAAGCTTTCTTT
TRBV24-1	TRBJ2-1	-	TRBD2	CATSDSRLAGVNEQFF	TGTGCCACCAGTGATTCCAGACTAGCGGGGGTCAATGAGCAGTTCTTC
TRBV19	TRBJ1-4	few	-	CASSIGIATNEKLFF	TGTGCCAGTAGTATCGGGATTGCAACTAATGAAAAACTGTTTTTT
TRBV28	TRBJ1-1	-	-	CASSQGGWGEITEAFF	TGTGCCAGCAGTCAAGGTGGCTGGGGCGAAATCACTGAAGCTTTCTTT
TRBV19	TRBJ1-6	-	TRBD1	CACKQGPDRNSPLHF	TGTGCCTGTAAGCAGGGCCCGGACAGGAATTCACCCCTCCACTTT